This entry lists 21 T cell receptor beta chains sequenced from one sample in a study of Graves' ophthalmopathy and Graves' hyperthyroidism (dated by TCRdb to 2017 to 2018). The data were produced on an Illumina HiSeq 2000. For repertoire sequencing, TCR beta CDR3 regions were amplified from RNA transcripts. The first round of RT-PCR was done with HTBI primers and the Qiagen OneStep RT-PCR kit, and was followed by a second round of multiplex PCR, then size selection and purification. TCRdb reprocessing: public reads trimmed at Q25 with fastp, clones called with MiXCR, in-frame beta chains kept. Here each entry gathers all rows of one CDR3 protein and keeps the most common genes and DNA. The sample has over 650,000 distinct CDR3 sequences on record, about two fifths of them singletons. Roughly 3.5% of the sample is in the top ten clones. Sequencing used peripheral blood. The receptors shown here come from an adult man with Graves' ophthalmopathy.

This chain connects TRBV30 to TRBJ1-4, with D possibly being TRBD1 (6 bases). This CDR3 contains 14 residues. The V end lost 0 bases, the J end lost 5 bases, and 10 bases lay between the germline ends. In germline, CDR1 is GTSNPN, CDR2 SVGIG (reference sequence). The CDR3 here is CAWSVQGLNEKLFF. CDR3 nucleotides: TGTGCCTGGAGTGTACAGGGACTAAATGAAAAACTGTTTTTT.

This chain joins TRBV10-3 and TRBJ2-7; TRBD1 aligns across 7 bases. V lost 3 bases and J lost 2; bases outside the gene matches: 4. Germline loops: CDR1 ENHRY, CDR2 SYGVKD. The length of the CDR3 is 14 residues. CDR3: CAISEPTGAYEQYF. Here the CDR3 DNA reads TGTGCCATCAGTGAACCTACAGGGGCCTACGAGCAGTACTTC.

The chain carries TRBV9 and TRBJ1-6; D is undetermined. V lost 4 bases to trimming and J lost 9 bases, with 8 bases between them. The CDR3 spans 12 residues. From germline, CDR1 is SGDLS and CDR2 YYNGEE. CDR3 in amino acids: CASSFPASPLHF. As DNA, the CDR3 is TGTGCCAGCAGCTTCCCTGCTTCACCCCTCCACTTT. Full variable domain (remainder filled in from reference TRBV9 and TRBJ1-6): DSGVTQTPKHLITATGQRVTLRCSPRSGDLSVYWYQQSLDQGLQFLIQYYNGEERAKGNILERFSAQQFPDLHSELNLSSLELGDSALYFCASSFPASPLHFGNGTRLTVT.

In this sample, this clonotype turned up once. Its ends do not fully match the called genes, so a read error is possible. This chain uses TRBV15 with TRBJ2-6; TRBD2 might be the D (6 bases). This CDR3 spans 17 amino acids. Per the germline V gene, CDR1 is LNHNV and CDR2 is YYDKDF (reference sequence). The CDR3 reads CDTSRSRTGVRANVLTF. The CDR3 nucleotides read TGTGACACCAGCAGATCCCGGACGGGGGTCAGGGCCAACGTCCTGACTTTC.

At least ten counts were recorded for this clonotype. CDR3 residues: CATSDAVGEQYF. In nucleotides, the CDR3 is TGTGCCACCAGTGATGCAGTGGGCGAGCAGTACTTC. The V gene is TRBV24-1, the J gene TRBJ2-7; D gene unclear. In germline, CDR1 is KGHDR, CDR2 SFDVKD. CDR3 length equals 12 residues. V lost 3 bases and J 6 bases, leaving 8 bases between the germline ends.

This clonotype was seen many times. The rearrangement joins TRBV15 to TRBJ2-7; 7 nucleotides agree with TRBD1. The CDR3 is made up of 16 amino acids. J lost 0 bases, V lost 4 bases, and 9 bases had no gene match. Germline CDR1 is LNHNV and CDR2 is YYDKDF (reference sequence). Written as DNA, the CDR3 is TGTGCCACCAGCACAGCAGGGACAGCGGCCTCCTACGAGCAGTACTTC. It translates to CATSTAGTAASYEQYF.

This clonotype was seen more than once but under ten times. The chain uses TRBV19 and TRBJ1-2, with 7 bases fitting TRBD1. This CDR3 is built from 14 residues. V lost 11 bases, J lost 2 bases, and 11 bases stayed unmatched. Per the germline V gene, CDR1 is LNHDA and CDR2 is SQIVND (reference sequence). For the CDR3, the DNA is TGTGCCTGGACCCTGGGACAGTCAAACTATGGCTACACCTTC. Translation gives CAWTLGQSNYGYTF.

J is TRBJ1-5 and V is TRBV19; TRBD1 matches 10 bases. CDR1 LNHDA and CDR2 SQIVND come from the germline V gene (reference sequence). The CDR3 consists of 15 residues. V lost 6 bases to trimming and J lost 6 bases; unmatched junction nucleotides: 8. In nucleotides, the CDR3 is TGTGCCAGTAGCCCACGACAGGGGGCTAGTCAGCCCCAGCATTTT. As protein: CASSPRQGASQPQHF.

This clonotype was seen at least ten times. V usage is TRBV3-1 and J usage is TRBJ1-5; no definite D call. The CDR3 totals 14 residues. Germline CDR1 is LGHDT and CDR2 is YNNKEL (reference sequence). V lost 1 base and J lost 4, with 8 bases in between. CDR3 protein: CASSQGGENQPQHF. CDR3 sequence (DNA): TGTGCCAGCAGCCAAGGAGGAGAGAATCAGCCCCAGCATTTT.

This clonotype has at least ten counts. The junction shows a germline mismatch at one end, possibly a read error. The rearrangement uses TRBV10-3 and TRBJ1-2; no reliable D call. Germline CDR1 and CDR2: ENHRY and SYGVKD. The CDR3 runs 16 residues. The DNA of the CDR3 is TGTGCCAGCAGTTACGAGGCGGCGTTAGCTAACTATGGCTACACCTTC. It yields the protein CASSYEAALANYGYTF.

The chain carries TRBV7-9 and TRBJ1-6; 8 nucleotides line up with TRBD1. The trim removed 3 bases at V and 9 bases at J, leaving 7 bases unmatched. This CDR3 has 15 amino acids. CDR1 and CDR2 (germline): SEHNR, FQNEAQ (reference sequence). This CDR3 reads CASSLEPGTGSPLHF. In nucleotides, the CDR3 is TGTGCCAGCAGCTTGGAACCCGGGACAGGTTCACCCCTCCACTTT.

This clonotype was observed many times. The chain employs TRBV20-1 and TRBJ2-5; no clear D gene. Germline CDR1 DFQATT, CDR2 SNEGSKA (reference sequence). This CDR3 comprises 12 residues. The germline V and J ends were trimmed by 3 bases and 7 bases, with 12 bases remaining between them. CDR3 amino acids: CSASPPVGTQYF. CDR3 nucleotides: TGCAGTGCTAGCCCCCCGGTTGGGACCCAGTACTTC.

This clonotype was counted at least ten times. V gene TRBV2 combines with J gene TRBJ2-1; tentative D call: TRBD1 (6 bases). The V gene's germline CDR1 is SNHLY and CDR2 FYNNEI. V lost 6 bases, J lost 9 bases, and 15 bases lay in between. This CDR3 contains 13 residues. DNA for the CDR3: TGTGCCAGCAGGAATGACAGGATCCCTGAGCAGTTCTTC. Its translation is CASRNDRIPEQFF.

This clonotype was observed many times. The chain joins TRBV6-5 to TRBJ1-1, with 8 positions matching TRBD1. The germline V gene encodes CDR1 MNHEY and CDR2 SVGAGI. The CDR3 runs 14 residues. V shed 6 bases, J shed 4 bases, and the junction held 7 bases outside the gene matches. Written as DNA, the CDR3 is TGTGCCAGCAGCCAACAGGGGGAAGCCACTGAAGCTTTCTTT. Its protein product is CASSQQGEATEAFF.

This clonotype has a count of ten or more. CDR3 protein: CASSESEREGRDTQYF. CDR3 bases: TGTGCCAGCAGTGAATCGGAGCGGGAGGGCCGGGATACGCAGTATTTT. The chain combines TRBV25-1 with TRBJ2-3, with 10 nucleotides matching TRBD2. Germline values: CDR1 MGHDK, CDR2 SYGVNS. V gave up 1 base and J gave up 6 bases; unmatched junction bases: 7. The CDR3 is 16 amino acids.

This chain joins TRBV25-1 and TRBJ1-1, with 7 bases lining up with TRBD1. The CDR3 length is 15 residues. The trim removed 8 bases at V and 0 bases at J, leaving 9 bases unmatched. Germline V gene lookup returns CDR1 MGHDK and CDR2 SYGVNS. Written as DNA, the CDR3 is TGTGCCAGCGGGCGGACAGGTCCCATGAACACTGAAGCTTTCTTT. It translates to CASGRTGPMNTEAFF.

V is TRBV19 and J is TRBJ1-1; no firm D call. The germline CDR1 and CDR2 sequences are LNHDA and SQIVND (reference sequence). Trimming took 6 bases from V and 3 from J, leaving 11 bases between them. The CDR3 is 13 amino acids. In DNA form, the CDR3 reads TGTGCCAGTAGCGCACAGATATACACTGAAGCTTTCTTT. This codes for CASSAQIYTEAFF.

This clonotype was recorded at least ten times. The chain joins TRBV7-9 to TRBJ1-6; 12 bases fit TRBD1. The germline CDR1 and CDR2 sequences are SEHNR and FQNEAQ (reference sequence). Trimming took 8 bases from V and 10 from J; bases not matched to a gene: 12. The CDR3 has 16 residues. In DNA, the CDR3 is TGTGCCAGCGGTATTTGGGACAGGGGGCGAAAATCACCCCTCCACTTT. Translation gives CASGIWDRGRKSPLHF.

This clonotype was counted a few times. This may be a read error: a much more frequent sequence differs by one nucleotide. The rearrangement links TRBV11-2 to TRBJ1-5; D unresolved. The CDR3 consists of 14 residues. Germline CDR1 SGHAT, CDR2 FQNNGV. Trimming stripped 0 bases from V and 7 bases from J, with 10 bases between. CDR3 DNA: TGTGCCAGCAGCTTAGAGAGGGCAGGACAGCCCCAGCATTTT. Its translation is CASSLERAGQPQHF.

This sequence joins TRBV5-1 and TRBJ2-2, with TRBD1 identical over 9 bases. V shed 4 bases, J shed 3 bases, and the junction held 4 bases outside the gene matches. Germline V gene data show CDR1 as SGHRS and CDR2 as YFSETQ. The CDR3 extends over 15 amino acids. The CDR3 loop reads CASSPDRGDTGELFF. As DNA, the CDR3 is TGCGCCAGCAGCCCGGACAGGGGTGACACCGGGGAGCTGTTTTTT. Variable domain in full (rest from reference TRBV5-1 and TRBJ2-2): KAGVTQTPRYLIKTRGQQVTLSCSPISGHRSVSWYQQTPGQGLQFLFEYFSETQRNKGNFPGRFSGRQFSNSRSEMNVSTLELGDSALYLCASSPDRGDTGELFFGEGSRLTVL.

The chain couples TRBV2 to TRBJ2-5, with 12 bases fitting TRBD2. The V gene's germline CDR1 is SNHLY and CDR2 FYNNEI. J gave up 5 bases and V 3 bases, and 7 bases lay outside the gene matches. This CDR3 has 16 residues. The CDR3 DNA follows: TGTGCCAGCAGTGACGGGACTAGCGGGCTACTGGAGACCCAGTACTTC. Amino acids: CASSDGTSGLLETQYF.